This entry lists 18 T cell receptor beta chains sequenced from one sample in a study of neurological immune-mediated disorders. MiXCR was run by TCRdb on the 5' RACE reads, yielding one entry per CDR3 protein. The repertoire consists of roughly 70,000 distinct CDR3 sequences, with roughly 3.6% occurring once and the leading ten covering approximately 1.2%. Sequencing used PBMCs. These receptors originate from a man between 25 and 39 years old with multiple sclerosis.

The V and J genes are TRBV11-3 and TRBJ1-2; maybe TRBD1 (5 bases). V was pared by 1 base and J by 8 bases, with 14 bases between. Germline CDR1 is SGHNT and CDR2 is YENEEA. This CDR3 is 14 amino acids long. Written as DNA, the CDR3 is TGTGCCAGCAGCTTAGTGGGACCTAAAATCGGCTACACCTTC. As protein: CASSLVGPKIGYTF.

The sample holds many counts of this clonotype. The rearrangement uses TRBV6-5 and TRBJ2-3; D gene ambiguous. Trimming left V 10 bases short and J 1 base short, with 21 bases between. Per the germline V gene, CDR1 is MNHEY and CDR2 is SVGAGI. The CDR3 has 16 amino acids. This CDR3 is CAIINPTQNGTDTQYF. Here the CDR3 DNA reads TGTGCCATCATCAATCCCACGCAGAATGGCACAGATACGCAGTATTTT.

This clonotype was recorded at least ten times. The chain is built from TRBV5-6 and TRBJ2-3, with D possibly matching TRBD2 (5 bases). There are 14 residues in the CDR3. Trimming took off 4 bases at V and 2 bases at J, with 11 bases between the two ends. CDR1 and CDR2 (germline): SGHDT, YYEEEE. CDR3: CASSQSGTTDTQYF. The CDR3 region has the DNA TGTGCCAGCAGCCAGAGCGGTACCACAGATACGCAGTATTTT.

A note on this clonotype: Its ends do not fully match the called genes, so a read error is possible. The chain couples TRBV12-3 or TRBV12-4 to TRBJ1-6; no reliable D call. The CDR3 spans 13 residues. DNA for the CDR3: TGTGCCAGTGCGGGATCGGATAATTCACCCCTCAACTTT. Protein product: CASAGSDNSPLNF.

There are many counts of this clonotype. The chain uses TRBV12-3 or TRBV12-4 and TRBJ1-6; D remains ambiguous. This CDR3 region has 12 residues. V was pared by 7 bases and J by 9 bases, with 10 bases between. The CDR3 loop is CASTTWGSPLHF. DNA for the CDR3: TGTGCCAGCACAACGTGGGGTTCACCCCTCCACTTT.

In this sample, this clonotype turned up many times. This chain uses TRBV15 with TRBJ2-5, with no clear D. CDR1 is LNHNV, CDR2 YYDKDF, per germline (reference sequence). The CDR3 sequence is 15 residues long. Trimming took off 0 bases at V and 1 base at J, with 9 bases between the two ends. This CDR3 reads CATSRDPSGQETQYF. CDR3 in DNA: TGTGCCACCAGCAGAGATCCATCAGGCCAAGAGACCCAGTACTTC.

This clonotype was found many times. The V and J genes are TRBV15 and TRBJ1-5; perhaps TRBD1 as D (5 bases). V was pared by 5 bases and J by 6 bases, with 11 bases between. This CDR3 spans 13 amino acids. Germline V gives CDR1 LNHNV, CDR2 YYDKDF (reference sequence). The CDR3 nucleotides are TGTGCCACCAGCGGGACCCGTAGTCAGCCCCAGCATTTT. Encoded protein: CATSGTRSQPQHF. Drawing the rest from reference TRBV15 and TRBJ1-5, the complete variable domain is DAMVIQNPRYQVTQFGKPVTLSCSQTLNHNVMYWYQQKSSQAPKLLFHYYDKDFNNEADTPDNFQSRRPNTSFCFLDIRSPGLGDTAMYLCATSGTRSQPQHFGDGTRLSIL.

This clonotype has at least ten counts. V usage is TRBV29-1 and J usage is TRBJ1-2; maybe TRBD1 (6 bases). Germline CDR1 reads SQVTM; CDR2 reads ANQGSEA. The V and J ends lost 4 bases and 0 bases respectively, with 12 bases between them. The CDR3 extends over 14 amino acids. As DNA, the CDR3 is TGCAGCGTTGCGAGGGACAACTCTAACTATGGCTACACCTTC. Its translation is CSVARDNSNYGYTF.

This clonotype was recorded at least ten times. The chain is built from TRBV4-1 and TRBJ2-7, with D possibly matching TRBD2 (6 bases). CDR1 MGHRA and CDR2 YSYEKL come from the germline V gene. Trimming took 3 bases from V and 3 from J, leaving 21 bases between them. The CDR3 contains 17 residues. The CDR3 nucleotides read TGCGCCAGCAGCCAGGGCTTGAGACTAGGTAGGGGCTACGAGCAGTACTTC. Translated: CASSQGLRLGRGYEQYF.

This clonotype showed up many times. The V and J genes are TRBV15 and TRBJ2-6, with D hard to call. Trimming took off 1 base at V and 0 bases at J, with 4 bases between the two ends. Germline loops: CDR1 LNHNV, CDR2 YYDKDF (reference sequence). This CDR3 has 15 amino acids. CDR3 amino acids: CATSRAGSGANVLTF. DNA for the CDR3: TGTGCCACCAGCAGAGCTGGCTCTGGGGCCAACGTCCTGACTTTC.

The table lists this clonotype with many counts. Germline and junction disagree at one end, which may indicate a read error. CDR3 loop: CASSPDLMNQPQNF. The CDR3, as DNA: TGTGCCAGCAGCCCCGATCTGATGAATCAGCCCCAGAATTTT. The chain is built from TRBV5-5 and TRBJ1-5; no firm D call. CDR1 and CDR2 (germline): SGHKS, YYEKEE (reference sequence). The CDR3 has 14 amino acids.

This clonotype has at least ten counts. The chain carries TRBV5-4 and TRBJ2-3, with no clear D. Trimming took 4 bases from V and 3 from J, leaving 15 bases between them. The CDR3 runs to 15 residues. CDR1 and CDR2 (germline): SGHNT, YYREEE (reference sequence). The CDR3, as DNA: TGTGCCAGCAGCCACCCGGACCGGCGAACAGATACGCAGTATTTT. It specifies CASSHPDRRTDTQYF. Supplemented by reference TRBV5-4 and TRBJ2-3, the full variable domain reads ETGVTQSPTHLIKTRGQQVTLRCSSQSGHNTVSWYQQALGQGPQFIFQYYREEENGRGNFPPRFSGLQFPNYSSELNVNALELDDSALYLCASSHPDRRTDTQYFGPGTRLTVL.

This clonotype was seen ten or more times. The rearrangement links TRBV20-1 to TRBJ2-1, with D perhaps TRBD1 (5 bases). The CDR3 length is 14 residues. V gave up 5 bases and J gave up 1 base, with 12 bases separating them. Germline-derived CDR1 and CDR2 are DFQATT and SNEGSKA (reference sequence). This CDR3 reads CSAHSRESYNEQFF. The CDR3 DNA is TGCAGTGCTCACTCCAGGGAATCCTACAATGAGCAGTTCTTC.

This clonotype was seen many times. The genes are TRBV7-2 and TRBJ1-1; a weak D match, TRBD1 (6 bases). Germline CDR1 SGHTA, CDR2 FQGNSA. This CDR3 contains 12 residues. The V end was cut by 3 bases, the J end by 10 bases, with 12 bases between. The CDR3, as DNA: TGTGCCAGCAGCTTTCAGGGGAGGGGAGCTTTCTTT. Its translation: CASSFQGRGAFF.

This clonotype was detected many times. The CDR3 DNA sequence: TGCGCCAGCAGTCCTCCTACGACTAGCGGGGAAGAGACCCAGTACTTC. It specifies CASSPPTTSGEETQYF. The V gene is TRBV5-1, the J gene TRBJ2-5, with TRBD2 matching 11 bases. The CDR3 runs 16 residues. Germline CDR1 and CDR2: SGHRS and YFSETQ. The V gene end was trimmed by 5 bases and the J gene end by 3 bases; junction bases not matched to a gene: 9. Full variable domain (rest looked up from reference TRBV5-1 and TRBJ2-5): KAGVTQTPRYLIKTRGQQVTLSCSPISGHRSVSWYQQTPGQGLQFLFEYFSETQRNKGNFPGRFSGRQFSNSRSEMNVSTLELGDSALYLCASSPPTTSGEETQYFGPGTRLLVL.

This clonotype has at least ten counts. The chain couples TRBV10-3 to TRBJ2-1; TRBD2 matches at 15 bases. Germline loops: CDR1 ENHRY, CDR2 SYGVKD. V shed 6 bases, J shed 3 bases, and the junction held 9 bases outside the gene matches. The CDR3 is 18 residues long. The CDR3 region is CAIRAGTSGGTLYNEQFF. CDR3 sequence (DNA): TGTGCCATCAGGGCCGGGACTAGCGGGGGGACACTCTACAATGAGCAGTTCTTC.

This clonotype was observed many times. The V gene is TRBV5-6, the J gene TRBJ2-7; 7 bases line up with TRBD1. The V gene end was trimmed by 3 bases and the J gene end by 0 bases; junction bases not matched to a gene: 6. CDR3 length equals 15 residues. From germline, CDR1 is SGHDT and CDR2 YYEEEE. The DNA for the CDR3 is TGTGCCAGCAGCTGGCCGGGACAGCCCTCCTACGAGCAGTACTTC. It translates to CASSWPGQPSYEQYF.

The sample holds many counts of this clonotype. The chain joins TRBV20-1 to TRBJ1-2; possible D gene TRBD1, 6 bases. Germline V gene lookup returns CDR1 DFQATT and CDR2 SNEGSKA (reference sequence). V lost 0 bases and J 4 bases, leaving 9 bases between the germline ends. This CDR3 contains 13 residues. The CDR3 protein is CSARDQGTYGYTF. DNA for the CDR3: TGCAGTGCTAGAGATCAGGGGACCTATGGCTACACCTTC.